The 16 T cell receptor beta chains below all came from one sample that was sequenced in a study of healthy donors' naive CD4 and CD8 T cells. TCR libraries were built from about 0.55 ug of total RNA by linear amplification. Via MiXCR, TCRdb re-called the reads, giving one row per CDR3 protein. The sample includes around 200,000 distinct CDR3 sequences, about 70% of them seen just once. What was sequenced was naive CD4+ and CD8+ T cells sorted from blood, pooled from several donors. These receptors originate from a pool of human donors in good health; the sample pools cells from several healthy donors.

For the CDR3, the DNA is TGCAGCGTTTCCGGGACGGCCTACGAGCAGTACTTC. Encoded protein: CSVSGTAYEQYF. The chain employs TRBV29-1 and TRBJ2-7; D may match TRBD1 or TRBD2 (5 bases each). The V end lost 5 bases, the J end lost 2 bases, and 10 bases lay between the germline ends. The germline gives CDR1 SQVTM, CDR2 ANQGSEA. CDR3 length equals 12 residues.

As concerns this clonotype: Relative to the germline gene, one junction end is altered; a read error may explain this. The rearrangement uses TRBV4-3 and TRBJ2-6, with D hard to call. The V gene's germline CDR1 is LGHNA and CDR2 YSLEER. The CDR3 has 15 amino acids. CDR3 nucleotides: TGTGCCAGCAGCCAAGCTGGGTCTGGGGCCAACGTCCTGACTTTC. Translation gives CASSQAGSGANVLTF.

The rearrangement joins TRBV27 to TRBJ2-7; D possibly uses TRBD1 or TRBD2 (6 bases each). This CDR3 has 12 amino acids. Trimming removed 5 bases from V and 7 bases from J, with 12 bases in between. From germline, CDR1 is MNHEY and CDR2 SMNVEV (reference sequence). The CDR3 spells CASSGGGQEQYF. Here the CDR3 DNA reads TGTGCCAGCAGTGGAGGGGGGCAAGAGCAGTACTTC.

V is TRBV19 and J is TRBJ1-1; no reliable D call. V lost 6 bases to trimming and J lost 7 bases, with 9 bases between them. CDR3 length: 11 residues. Germline V gene lookup returns CDR1 LNHDA and CDR2 SQIVND (reference sequence). The CDR3 nucleotides are TGTGCCAGTAGCTCAATTTTTGAAGCTTTCTTT. Its translation: CASSSIFEAFF.

In this sample, this clonotype turned up a few times. The chain carries TRBV10-3 and TRBJ1-1; D is perhaps TRBD1 (5 bases). Trimming shortened V by 0 bases and J by 4 bases, and 12 bases separated the two germline ends. This CDR3 is built from 15 residues. Germline loops: CDR1 ENHRY, CDR2 SYGVKD. Here the CDR3 reads CAISESKGRGTEAFF. The CDR3 nucleotides are TGTGCCATCAGTGAGTCGAAGGGGAGGGGCACTGAAGCTTTCTTT.

The chain recombines TRBV29-1 with TRBJ1-2, with no clear D. Trimming pared 4 bases from V and 7 bases from J, leaving 10 bases between. This CDR3 has 11 amino acids. Germline loops: CDR1 SQVTM, CDR2 ANQGSEA. The CDR3 DNA is TGCAGCGTTGCGGCAGAAGTTGGCTACACCTTC. This encodes CSVAAEVGYTF.

The V and J genes are TRBV5-5 and TRBJ2-1; TRBD1 is a possible D gene (5 bases). This CDR3 has 13 amino acids. Germline values: CDR1 SGHKS, CDR2 YYEKEE (reference sequence). V gave up 2 bases and J gave up 9 bases, with 12 bases separating them. Here the CDR3 DNA reads TGTGCCAGCAGCTTTACTCAGGGCCGTGAGCAGTTCTTC. Translated: CASSFTQGREQFF.

The chain has TRBV12-3 or TRBV12-4 and TRBJ2-1; 11 bases align to TRBD2. The V gene end was trimmed by 6 bases and the J gene end by 7 bases; junction bases not matched to a gene: 8. This CDR3 region has 15 residues. The CDR3 protein is CASSHRASGRNEQFF. CDR3 in DNA: TGTGCCAGCAGCCATCGGGCTAGCGGGAGGAATGAGCAGTTCTTC.

The chain has TRBV6-5 and TRBJ1-1, with 7 bases identical to TRBD1. The CDR3 totals 13 residues. Germline trimming cut 8 bases from V and 3 bases from J; bases unmatched to any gene: 6. Germline V gives CDR1 MNHEY, CDR2 SVGAGI. The CDR3 bases are TGTGCCAGCTTAGGACAGGCTGACACTGAAGCTTTCTTT. Encoded protein: CASLGQADTEAFF.

The V call is TRBV12-3 or TRBV12-4, the J call TRBJ1-2; D perhaps matches TRBD1 (5 bases). Trimming cost V 1 base and J 6 bases, with 12 bases left between them. CDR3 length equals 14 residues. The DNA for the CDR3 is TGTGCCAGCAGTTTAGTGCTTCAGGGTCATGGCTACACCTTC. Residues: CASSLVLQGHGYTF.

The chain joins TRBV6-1 to TRBJ2-3; D possibly corresponds to TRBD1 (7 bases). Trimming pared 2 bases from V and 2 bases from J, leaving 17 bases between. Germline assignment: CDR1 MNHNS and CDR2 SASEGT. CDR3 length: 17 amino acids. CDR3 sequence (DNA): TGTGCCAGCAGTGAATGGTCAGGGGGGCGGTACACAGATACGCAGTATTTT. Protein sequence: CASSEWSGGRYTDTQYF.

The rearrangement uses TRBV29-1 and TRBJ1-1; tentatively, D is TRBD1 (5 bases). Trimming cost V 6 bases and J 5 bases, with 16 bases left between them. The CDR3 has 13 amino acids. Germline-derived CDR1 and CDR2 are SQVTM and ANQGSEA. The CDR3 here is CSVTRGGGTEAFF. CDR3 bases: TGCAGCGTGACCCGTGGGGGTGGGACTGAAGCTTTCTTT.

The CDR3 DNA is TGTGCCAGCAGCTTGCTAACAGTCCAAGAGACCCAGTACTTC. Translation gives CASSLLTVQETQYF. The chain has TRBV5-6 and TRBJ2-5; D uncertain. In germline, CDR1 is SGHDT, CDR2 YYEEEE. CDR3 length: 14 residues. The V end lost 1 base, the J end lost 1 base, and 8 bases lay between the germline ends.

The genes are TRBV6-5 and TRBJ1-1; a possible D gene is TRBD1 (5 bases). Germline CDR1 reads MNHEY; CDR2 reads SVGAGI. The ends were cut back, 3 bases at V and 0 bases at J, with 8 bases in the middle. The CDR3 runs to 14 residues. In nucleotides, the CDR3 is TGTGCCAGCAGTTATACAGGAGTGAACACTGAAGCTTTCTTT. Translating it yields CASSYTGVNTEAFF.

The chain uses TRBV6-1 and TRBJ2-7; D could derive from TRBD1 or TRBD2 (5 bases each). CDR3 length: 14 residues. Germline-derived CDR1 and CDR2 are MNHNS and SASEGT. The germline V and J ends were trimmed by 7 bases and 7 bases, with 20 bases remaining between them. CDR3 DNA sequence: TGTGCCAGCACTCCGGGACGGACCTTACGAGAGCAGTACTTC. Translation: CASTPGRTLREQYF.

This sequence joins TRBV19 and TRBJ1-2; D might be TRBD1 (5 bases). V dropped 3 bases and J dropped 8 bases, with 10 bases sitting between them. The CDR3 is 12 amino acids. Per the germline V gene, CDR1 is LNHDA and CDR2 is SQIVND (reference sequence). The CDR3 here is CASSIQGRGYTF. CDR3 nucleotide sequence: TGTGCCAGTAGTATCCAGGGACGGGGCTACACCTTC.